What follows is one T cell receptor beta chain and its context. This clone was detected many times. What antigen it recognizes has not been identified. Nothing much larger sits one base from this clone, and base qualities are not available. No treatment had been received by any patient before thyroid surgery. Using T-cell receptor beta sequencing, the researchers looked back retrospectively at clinical samples from patients, gathered between the early 2010s and the late 2010s. This sample was taken from a study of metastatic and nonmetastatic thyroid tumors (dated by TCRdb to 2018 to 2020). At the level of the whole study: The researchers compared repertoires between peripheral blood samples and tumor or nodule tissue samples from patients with malignant or benign thyroid disease.

Relative to germline, V is 1 base shorter and J is 0 bases shorter, with 15 bases between their ends. The CDR3 has 17 amino acids, counting the end cysteine and phenylalanine. Solely the CDR3 DNA is kept, with 51 bases framed from the first base. CDR1 and CDR2 were assigned from the germline V gene (reference sequence) as LGHDT and YNNKEL. Receptor amplification or capture employed PCR. The instrument was an Illumina HiSeq 4000. The TCR beta-chain CDR3 region of each patient was profiled by high-throughput sequencing. The published analysis was carried out like this. CDR3 differences across clinicopathological groups were used to build a classifier for discriminating distant-metastatic papillary thyroid cancer patients. The Shannon index was used to assess repertoire diversity, and the Morisita-Horn index was used to assess tumor-blood repertoire similarity. TCRdb itself trimmed the public reads at Q25 with fastp, ran MiXCR and retained productive beta chains. The V and J calls and clone size come from TCRdb's table, not from the authors' own analysis. The sample profile shows some 6,900 clones; more than 2.5% of them were found once. Roughly 17% of the sample goes to the ten largest clones.

The investigation overall reported the following: TCR beta diversity was reported as significantly higher in malignant tumors than in benign nodules, in both blood and tumor samples.

This clonotype originated in a female donor with papillary thyroid cancer or a benign thyroid nodule (not recorded which). Some clones in this sample may be carry-over from other donors' samples. The chain links TRBV3-1 with TRBJ1-1, and possibly TRBD1, on 5 matching bases. Sequencing used tumor tissue. The CDR3 in this case is CASSQGRGSLMNTEAFF. The DNA reads as follows: TGTGCCAGCAGCCAAGGGAGGGGCTCCCTGATGAACACTGAAGCTTTCTTT.